The T cell receptor (beta chain) under discussion was sequenced for a study of cytomegalovirus exposure and HLA in healthy donors. Study-wide points: It was reportedly the case that the classifier diagnosed cytomegalovirus status with high specificity and sensitivity.

The CDR3 is 16 residues long. With 5 bases clipped from V and 0 bases from J, the junction kept 6 bases outside the gene matches. Per the germline V gene, CDR1 is PRHDT and CDR2 is FYEKMQ (reference sequence). Amplification used 60 Vbeta primers and 13 Jbeta primers. The assay was immunoSEQ multiplex PCR, and TCRdb's table has in-frame clones only and misses some. Of about 110,000 clones listed, 79% are singletons. Note on this clone: Its antigen is still unknown.

Sequencing was done on a sample of PBMCs. This rearrangement joins TRBV13 to TRBJ1-4; 7 bases are a match to TRBD1. The clonotype was recovered from a woman aged 18-29 years in good health and CMV-seropositive. The CDR3 nucleotides are TGTGCCAGCAGCCTCCGGGACAGTTCAACTAATGAAAAACTGTTTTTT. Protein: CASSLRDSSTNEKLFF. The full variable domain, its missing parts supplied by reference TRBV13 and TRBJ1-4, is AAGVIQSPRHLIKEKRETATLKCYPIPRHDTVYWYQQGPGQDPQFLISFYEKMQSDKGSIPDRFSAQQFSDYHSELNMSSLELGDSALYFCASSLRDSSTNEKLFFGSGTQLSVL.